A single sample is the source of the 3 T cell receptor beta chains below, sequenced in a study of naive and memory T cell subsets. Study conclusions and caveats: Naive repertoires, especially CD8, held a few larger clonotypes, possibly memory cells re-expressing CD45RA.

An equimolar mix of two oligonucleotides served as the beta constant-region primer for TRBC1 and TRBC2. Nested alpha and beta constant-region primers with the SP2 primer drove four PCR rounds on ligated cDNA. Using its own MiXCR run on the UMI-ligation and nested PCR reads, TCRdb lists one record per CDR3 protein. The sample gives roughly 140,000 distinct CDR3 sequences, 15% to 25% of which show up once; 0.55% to 0.75% is in the top ten. For these receptors, no antigen is known. Specimen: naive CD8+ T cells from blood. These receptors were obtained from a human donor in good health.

This clonotype appeared a few times. The CDR3 sequence: CASSLIDDVPYNEQFF. The CDR3 DNA sequence: TGTGCCAGCTCCCTCATCGACGATGTTCCCTACAATGAGCAGTTCTTC. The V call is TRBV6-2 or TRBV6-3, the J call TRBJ2-1; D is unclear. Germline values: CDR1 MNHEY, CDR2 SVGEGT. The CDR3 runs to 16 residues. The ends were cut back, 8 bases at V and 2 bases at J, with 19 bases in the middle.

The chain uses TRBV6-2 or TRBV6-3 and TRBJ2-1; 10 bases are a match to TRBD1. This CDR3 spans 15 amino acids. Germline V lookup: CDR1 MNHEY, CDR2 SVGEGT. The J segment lost 5 bases and the V segment lost 4 bases, leaving 5 bases of the junction unmatched. CDR3 amino acids: CASSSYGTGDNEQFF. The CDR3 DNA sequence: TGTGCCAGCAGTTCGTACGGGACAGGGGACAATGAGCAGTTCTTC.

This clonotype turned up a few times. The chain is built from TRBV7-9 and TRBJ2-7, with a weak D call TRBD1 (6 bases). The CDR3 is 12 residues long. Germline V CDR1 and CDR2: SEHNR, FQNEAQ (reference sequence). Trimming removed 2 bases from V and 7 bases from J, with 9 bases in between. The DNA for the CDR3 is TGTGCCAGCAGCTTAACAGGGCGAGAGCAGTACTTC. As protein: CASSLTGREQYF.